What follows are 2 T cell receptor beta chains derived from one specimen sequenced in a study of identical twins. TCRdb processed the 5' RACE reads anew with MiXCR; each CDR3 protein has one entry. The table shows nearly 900,000 distinct CDR3 sequences, with 12% occurring only once. The same data also contributed to another study, on yellow fever vaccine responses in identical twins.

The specimen was PBMCs. These receptors all come from a woman aged 18-29 years in good health.

CDR3 protein: CAISGRLGEQYV. As DNA, the CDR3 is TGTGCCATCAGTGGAAGGCTGGGCGAGCAGTACGTC. The rearrangement joins TRBV10-3 to TRBJ2-7; no firm D call. The CDR3 is 12 residues long. Trimming left V 4 bases short and J 6 bases short, with 10 bases between. Germline V CDR1 and CDR2: ENHRY, SYGVKD.

This clonotype was picked up a small number of times. The genes are TRBV3-1 and TRBJ2-4; maybe TRBD2 (6 bases). Trimming shortened V by 0 bases and J by 2 bases, and 11 bases separated the two germline ends. The germline gives CDR1 LGHDT, CDR2 YNNKEL (reference sequence). The CDR3 is 16 residues long. CDR3 bases: TGTGCCAGCAGCCAAGATCGGCTAGCGTCCAAAAACATTCAGTACTTC. Its translation is CASSQDRLASKNIQYF.